The 2 T cell receptor beta chains given below trace back to one sample, sequenced in a study of shared clonotypes between healthy human individuals (dated by TCRdb to the early 2020s). The protocol used for the library was the immunoSEQ multiplex PCR assay. Drawn from immuneACCESS, this table holds only the in-frame rearrangements with V and J called that TCRdb kept. Clones are partly lost; checked studies trace under half to an unresolved V gene and leave the rest unexplained. This sample lists about 1 million clones; approximately 70% were detected once. The biggest ten clones account for nearly 1.5% of the sample. The source material was memory CD4+ T cells sorted from blood. The sample's cell subset or site label, in plain terms: CD45RA-negative fraction. These receptors were collected from a man aged 18 to 30 in good health.

This rearrangement joins TRBV2 to TRBJ2-5; 7 positions agree with TRBD1. J gave up 4 bases and V 4 bases, and 9 bases lay outside the gene matches. The germline CDR1 and CDR2 sequences are SNHLY and FYNNEI. This CDR3 comprises 15 residues. For the CDR3, the DNA is TGTGCCAGCAGTGGACAGGGACGAGGGATAGAGACCCAGTACTTC. The encoded protein is CASSGQGRGIETQYF.

The chain employs TRBV6-1 and TRBJ2-5; 7 bases agree with TRBD1. Germline V gene data show CDR1 as MNHNS and CDR2 as SASEGT. This CDR3 contains 13 residues. The V gene end was trimmed by 10 bases and the J gene end by 4 bases; junction bases not matched to a gene: 9. CDR3 loop: CAIRDRGIETQYF. CDR3 sequence (DNA): TGTGCCATTAGGGACAGAGGGATAGAGACCCAGTACTTC.